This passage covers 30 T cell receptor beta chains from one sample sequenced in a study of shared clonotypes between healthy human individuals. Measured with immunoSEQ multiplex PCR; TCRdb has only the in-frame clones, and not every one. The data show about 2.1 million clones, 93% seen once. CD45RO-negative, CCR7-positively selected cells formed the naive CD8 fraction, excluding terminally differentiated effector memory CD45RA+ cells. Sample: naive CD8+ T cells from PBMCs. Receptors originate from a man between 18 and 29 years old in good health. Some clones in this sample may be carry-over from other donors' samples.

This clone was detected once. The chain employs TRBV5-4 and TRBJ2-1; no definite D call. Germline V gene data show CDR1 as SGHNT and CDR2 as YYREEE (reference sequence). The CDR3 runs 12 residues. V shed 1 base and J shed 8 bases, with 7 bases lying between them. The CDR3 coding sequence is TGTGCCAGCAGCTTGAATGGCCATGAGCAGTTCTTC. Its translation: CASSLNGHEQFF. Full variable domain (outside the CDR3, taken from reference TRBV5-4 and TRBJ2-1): ETGVTQSPTHLIKTRGQQVTLRCSSQSGHNTVSWYQQALGQGPQFIFQYYREEENGRGNFPPRFSGLQFPNYSSELNVNALELDDSALYLCASSLNGHEQFFGPGTRLTVL.

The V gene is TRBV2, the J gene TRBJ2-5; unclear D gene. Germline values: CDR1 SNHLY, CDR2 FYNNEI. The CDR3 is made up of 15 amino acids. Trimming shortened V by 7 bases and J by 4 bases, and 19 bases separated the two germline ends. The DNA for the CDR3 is TGTGCCAGCACCCCCGTCCTAGGAGTAGGAGAGACCCAGTACTTC. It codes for CASTPVLGVGETQYF.

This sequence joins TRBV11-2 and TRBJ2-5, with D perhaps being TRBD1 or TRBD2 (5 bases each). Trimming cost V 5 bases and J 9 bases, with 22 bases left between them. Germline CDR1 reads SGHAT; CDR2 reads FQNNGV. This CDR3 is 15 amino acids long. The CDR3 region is CASSRGARRAVAQYF. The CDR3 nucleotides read TGTGCCAGCAGCCGAGGGGCCCGGCGGGCTGTGGCCCAGTACTTC.

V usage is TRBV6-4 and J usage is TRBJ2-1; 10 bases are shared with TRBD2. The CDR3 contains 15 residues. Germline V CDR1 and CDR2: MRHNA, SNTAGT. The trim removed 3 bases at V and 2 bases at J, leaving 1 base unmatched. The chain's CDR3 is CASSEGLAAYNEQFF. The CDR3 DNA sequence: TGTGCCAGCAGTGAAGGACTAGCGGCCTACAATGAGCAGTTCTTC.

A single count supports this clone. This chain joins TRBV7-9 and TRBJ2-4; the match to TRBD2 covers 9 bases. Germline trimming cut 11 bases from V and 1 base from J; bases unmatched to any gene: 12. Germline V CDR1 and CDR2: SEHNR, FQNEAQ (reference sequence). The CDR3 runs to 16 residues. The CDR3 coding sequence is TGTGCCGGAGTTGCGGGAGGGGCTCTGGCCAAAAACATTCAGTACTTC. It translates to CAGVAGGALAKNIQYF.

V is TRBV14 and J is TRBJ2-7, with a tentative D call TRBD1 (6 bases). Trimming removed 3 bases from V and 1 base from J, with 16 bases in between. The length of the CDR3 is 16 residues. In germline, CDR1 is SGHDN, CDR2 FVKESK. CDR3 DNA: TGTGCCAGCAGCCATGGGGGCTTTTCGGGGTCCTACGAGCAGTACTTC. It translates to CASSHGGFSGSYEQYF.

The CDR3 loop reads CASSLSGRRYTF. The CDR3 DNA reads TGTGCCAGCAGTTTATCTGGCAGACGCTACACCTTC. The V gene is TRBV27, the J gene TRBJ1-2, with D unclear. This CDR3 has 12 amino acids. Trimming shortened V by 0 bases and J by 9 bases, and 8 bases separated the two germline ends. Germline assignment: CDR1 MNHEY and CDR2 SMNVEV (reference sequence).

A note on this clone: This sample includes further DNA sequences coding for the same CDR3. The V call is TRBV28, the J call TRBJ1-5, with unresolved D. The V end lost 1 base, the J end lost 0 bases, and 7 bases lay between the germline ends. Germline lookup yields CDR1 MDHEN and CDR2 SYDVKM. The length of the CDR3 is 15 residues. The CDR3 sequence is CASSLSGYSNQPQHF. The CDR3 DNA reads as TGTGCCAGCAGTTTATCAGGCTATAGCAATCAGCCCCAGCATTTT.

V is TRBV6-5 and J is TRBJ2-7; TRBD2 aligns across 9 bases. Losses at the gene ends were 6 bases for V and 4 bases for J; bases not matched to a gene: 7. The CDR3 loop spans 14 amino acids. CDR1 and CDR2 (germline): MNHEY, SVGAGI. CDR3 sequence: CASRLAGRGYEQYF. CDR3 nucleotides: TGTGCCAGCAGGCTAGCGGGACGCGGGTACGAGCAGTACTTC.

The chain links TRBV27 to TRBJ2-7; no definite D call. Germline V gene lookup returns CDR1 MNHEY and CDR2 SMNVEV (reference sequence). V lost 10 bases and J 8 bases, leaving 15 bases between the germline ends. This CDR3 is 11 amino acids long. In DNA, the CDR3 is TGTGCCACCCAGAGATCCGGGCAGCAGTACTTC. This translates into CATQRSGQQYF.

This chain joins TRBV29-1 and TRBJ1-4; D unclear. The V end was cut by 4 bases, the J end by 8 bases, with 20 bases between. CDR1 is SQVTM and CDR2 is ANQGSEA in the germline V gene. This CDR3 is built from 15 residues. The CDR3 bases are TGCAGCGTTGCCGGGGATGACTCGGTGTGGGAAAAACTGTTTTTT. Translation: CSVAGDDSVWEKLFF.

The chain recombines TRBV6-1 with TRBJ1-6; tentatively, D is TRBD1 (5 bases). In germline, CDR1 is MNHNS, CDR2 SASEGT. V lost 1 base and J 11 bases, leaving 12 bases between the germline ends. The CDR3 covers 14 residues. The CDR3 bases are TGTGCCAGCAGTGAAGTGACGGCAGGGCCACCCCTCCACTTT. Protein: CASSEVTAGPPLHF.

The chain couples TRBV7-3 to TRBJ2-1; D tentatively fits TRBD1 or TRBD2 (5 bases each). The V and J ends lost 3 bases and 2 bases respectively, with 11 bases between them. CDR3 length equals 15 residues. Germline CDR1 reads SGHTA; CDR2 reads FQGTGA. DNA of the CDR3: TGTGCCAGCAGCTTGGAGGCAGGGCCCTACAATGAGCAGTTCTTC. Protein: CASSLEAGPYNEQFF.

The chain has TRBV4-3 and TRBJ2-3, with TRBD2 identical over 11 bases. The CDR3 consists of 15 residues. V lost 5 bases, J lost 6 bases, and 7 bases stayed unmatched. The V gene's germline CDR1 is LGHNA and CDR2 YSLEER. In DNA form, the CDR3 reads TGCGCCAGCAGCGTGCTAGCGGGAGGTTCGGATACGCAGTATTTT. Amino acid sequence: CASSVLAGGSDTQYF.

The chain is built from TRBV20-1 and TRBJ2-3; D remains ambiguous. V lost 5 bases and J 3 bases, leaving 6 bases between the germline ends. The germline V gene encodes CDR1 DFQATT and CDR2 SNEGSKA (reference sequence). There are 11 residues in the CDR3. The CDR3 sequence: CSAWMTDTQYF. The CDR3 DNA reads TGCAGTGCTTGGATGACAGATACGCAGTATTTT.

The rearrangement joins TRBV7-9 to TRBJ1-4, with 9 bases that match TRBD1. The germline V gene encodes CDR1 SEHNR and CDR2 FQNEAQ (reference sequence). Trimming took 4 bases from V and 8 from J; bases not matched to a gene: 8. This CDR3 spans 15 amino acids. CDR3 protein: CASSSWTGDPEKLFF. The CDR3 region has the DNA TGTGCCAGCAGCTCCTGGACAGGGGACCCGGAAAAACTGTTTTTT.

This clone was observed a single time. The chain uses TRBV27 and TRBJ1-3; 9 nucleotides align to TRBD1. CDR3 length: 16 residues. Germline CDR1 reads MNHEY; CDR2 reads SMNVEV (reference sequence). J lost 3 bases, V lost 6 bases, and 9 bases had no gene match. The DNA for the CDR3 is TGTGCCAGCAGCCCTGTGGGACAGGGATTTGGAAACACCATATATTTT. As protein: CASSPVGQGFGNTIYF.

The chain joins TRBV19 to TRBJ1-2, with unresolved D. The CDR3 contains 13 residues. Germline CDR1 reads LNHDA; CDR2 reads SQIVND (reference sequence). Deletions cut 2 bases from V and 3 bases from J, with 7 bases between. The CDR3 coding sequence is TGTGCCAGTAGTATAAGTAGCTACTATGGCTACACCTTC. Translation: CASSISSYYGYTF. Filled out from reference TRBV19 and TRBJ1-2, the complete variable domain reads DGGITQSPKYLFRKEGQNVTLSCEQNLNHDAMYWYRQDPGQGLRLIYYSQIVNDFQKGDIAEGYSVSREKKESFPLTVTSAQKNPTAFYLCASSISSYYGYTFGSGTRLTVV.

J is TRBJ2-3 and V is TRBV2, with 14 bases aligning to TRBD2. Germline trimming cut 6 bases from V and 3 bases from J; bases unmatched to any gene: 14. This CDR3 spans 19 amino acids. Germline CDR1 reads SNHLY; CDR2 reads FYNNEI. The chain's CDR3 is CASSLYGLAGGRGTDTQYF. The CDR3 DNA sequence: TGTGCCAGCAGCTTATACGGACTAGCGGGAGGACGGGGAACAGATACGCAGTATTTT. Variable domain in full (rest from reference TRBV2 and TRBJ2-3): EPEVTQTPSHQVTQMGQEVILRCVPISNHLYFYWYRQILGQKVEFLVSFYNNEISEKSEIFDDQFSVERPDGSNFTLKIRSTKLEDSAMYFCASSLYGLAGGRGTDTQYFGPGTRLTVL.

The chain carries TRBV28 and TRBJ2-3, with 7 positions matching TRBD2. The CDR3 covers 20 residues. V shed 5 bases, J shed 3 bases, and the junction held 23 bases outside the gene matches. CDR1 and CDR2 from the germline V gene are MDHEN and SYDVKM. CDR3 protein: CASSIPPHALGGSWTDTQYF. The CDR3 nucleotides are TGTGCCAGCAGTATCCCTCCGCATGCCTTGGGCGGGAGTTGGACAGATACGCAGTATTTT.

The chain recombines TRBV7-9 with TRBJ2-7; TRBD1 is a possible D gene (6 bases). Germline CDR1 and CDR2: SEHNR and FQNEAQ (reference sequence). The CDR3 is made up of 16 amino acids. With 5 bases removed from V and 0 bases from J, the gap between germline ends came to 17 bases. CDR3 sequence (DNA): TGTGCCAGCAGCGACACCCGCCAGGGGAGCTCCTACGAGCAGTACTTC. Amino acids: CASSDTRQGSSYEQYF.

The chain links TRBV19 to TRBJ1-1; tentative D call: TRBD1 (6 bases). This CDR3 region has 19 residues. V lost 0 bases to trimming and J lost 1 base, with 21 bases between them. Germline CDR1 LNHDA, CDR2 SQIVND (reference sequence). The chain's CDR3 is CASSIDREGGGRGNTEAFF. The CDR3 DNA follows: TGTGCCAGTAGTATAGATCGGGAAGGAGGGGGGAGAGGGAACACTGAAGCTTTCTTT.

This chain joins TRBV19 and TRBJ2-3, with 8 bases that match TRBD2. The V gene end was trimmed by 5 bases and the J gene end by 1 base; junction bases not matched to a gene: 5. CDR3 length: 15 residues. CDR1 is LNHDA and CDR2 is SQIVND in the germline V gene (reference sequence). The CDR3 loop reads CASSRREDGTDTQYF. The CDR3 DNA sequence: TGTGCCAGTAGTCGGCGGGAGGATGGCACAGATACGCAGTATTTT.

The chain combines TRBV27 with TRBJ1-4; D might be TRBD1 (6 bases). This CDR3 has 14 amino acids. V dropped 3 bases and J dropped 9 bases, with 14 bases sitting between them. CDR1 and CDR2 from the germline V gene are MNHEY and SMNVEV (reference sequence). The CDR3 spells CASSLGAGIQKLFF. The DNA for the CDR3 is TGTGCCAGCAGTTTGGGGGCAGGGATTCAAAAACTGTTTTTT. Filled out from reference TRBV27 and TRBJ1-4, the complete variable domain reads EAQVTQNPRYLITVTGKKLTVTCSQNMNHEYMSWYRQDPGLGLRQIYYSMNVEVTDKGDVPEGYKVSRKEKRNFPLILESPSPNQTSLYFCASSLGAGIQKLFFGSGTQLSVL.

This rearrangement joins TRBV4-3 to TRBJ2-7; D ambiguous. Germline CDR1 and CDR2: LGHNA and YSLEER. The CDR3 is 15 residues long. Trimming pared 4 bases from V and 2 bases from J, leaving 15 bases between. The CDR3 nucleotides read TGCGCCAGCAGCCTTGGTTCCAGAGCAACCTACGAGCAGTACTTC. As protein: CASSLGSRATYEQYF.

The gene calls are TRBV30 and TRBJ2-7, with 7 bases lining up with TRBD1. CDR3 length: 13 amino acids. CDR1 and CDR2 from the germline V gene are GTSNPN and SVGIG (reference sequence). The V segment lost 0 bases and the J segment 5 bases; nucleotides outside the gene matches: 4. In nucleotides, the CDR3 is TGTGCCTGGAGTGTAGAAGGGGGCCACGAGCAGTACTTC. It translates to CAWSVEGGHEQYF.

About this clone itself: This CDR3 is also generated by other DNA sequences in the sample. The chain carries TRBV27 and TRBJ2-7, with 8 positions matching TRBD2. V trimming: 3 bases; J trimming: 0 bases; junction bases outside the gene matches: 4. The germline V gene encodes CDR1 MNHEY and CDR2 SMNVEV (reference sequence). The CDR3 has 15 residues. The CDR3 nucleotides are TGTGCCAGCAGTTTGAGCGGGGGAAGCTCCTACGAGCAGTACTTC. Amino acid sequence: CASSLSGGSSYEQYF.

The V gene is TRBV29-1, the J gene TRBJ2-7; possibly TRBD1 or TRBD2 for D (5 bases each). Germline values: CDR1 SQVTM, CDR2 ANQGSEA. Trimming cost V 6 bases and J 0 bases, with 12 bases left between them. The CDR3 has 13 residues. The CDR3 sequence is CSVKVGTSYEQYF. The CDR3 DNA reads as TGCAGCGTGAAGGTCGGGACCTCCTACGAGCAGTACTTC.

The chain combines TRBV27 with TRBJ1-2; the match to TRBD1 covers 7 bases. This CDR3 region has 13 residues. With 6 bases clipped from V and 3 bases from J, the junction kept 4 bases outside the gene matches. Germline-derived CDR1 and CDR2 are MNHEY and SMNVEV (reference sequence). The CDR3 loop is CASRQTGDYGYTF. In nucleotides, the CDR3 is TGTGCCAGCAGACAAACAGGGGACTATGGCTACACCTTC.

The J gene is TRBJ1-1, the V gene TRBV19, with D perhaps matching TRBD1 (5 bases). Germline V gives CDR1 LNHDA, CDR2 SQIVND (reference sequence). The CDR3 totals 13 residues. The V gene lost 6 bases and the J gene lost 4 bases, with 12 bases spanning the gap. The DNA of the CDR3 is TGTGCCAGTAGCCCGACGAGGGGCACTGAAGCTTTCTTT. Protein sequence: CASSPTRGTEAFF.